This TCR beta chain was profiled in a study of cytomegalovirus exposure and HLA in healthy donors (dated by TCRdb to about 2017). Describing the broader study: According to an earlier analysis of several hundred of the donors, some 180 million T cells yielded 90 million to 140 million unique TCR beta sequences and 276 Gb of sequence data. An early release covering roughly 600 HLA-typed donors comprised around 300 gigabases of sequencing data and tens of millions of unique TCR sequences. Among the roughly 410 genotyped donors, around 81% belonged to the genetic ancestry cluster associated with self-reported Caucasian donors. The study aimed to test whether cataloging public T cell receptors could reveal signatures of past pathogen exposure. The study profiled the T cell repertoires of around 700 subjects by immunosequencing and related them to cytomegalovirus serostatus. Along with the roughly 700-subject first cohort, a separate validation cohort of roughly 110 different subjects was used. To predict cytomegalovirus infection status, the study combined high-throughput TCR immunosequencing, statistical association of individual TCRs with disease status, and machine learning. A later analysis re-analyzed previously published TCR beta repertoires from approximately 700 donors and added high-resolution HLA genotyping to study TCR occurrence patterns. Rather than using new phenotypic data, the later analysis identified candidate immune exposures from TCR beta sequences and from how often those sequences occurred across donors. An earlier analysis of a few hundred of the donors applied high-throughput TCR beta sequencing to assess whether each TCR beta V gene segment acted as functional or pseudogenic. Alongside the repertoire data, information on donor age, sex, ethnicity and CMV serostatus was compiled. A later genetic analysis took genome-wide SNP genotypes for about 65% of the roughly 670 donors and used that subset as a discovery cohort. Every repertoire in the discovery cohort had been generated on one and the same sequencing platform. HLA typing covered class I and class II loci at four-digit resolution. Typing coverage differed by locus: A, B, C, DRB1 and DQB1 were typed in roughly 620-640 donors, DQA1 in around 500, DPA1 in 600 to 610, and DPB1 in 472. Roughly 5 DR-DQ haplotypes were handled as single units for association and clustering because linkage in the cohort was strong. On average, roughly 200,000 unique TCR beta nucleotide sequences were sequenced per donor among fewer than 500 genotyped donors of the cohort, with roughly 18% of those sequences being non-productive. Results the study describes overall, beyond this receptor: A further reported finding was that TCR beta sequences accurately predicted the HLA-A and HLA-B alleles for most subjects in the first cohort. A later genetic analysis reported fewer N-insertions in productive TCRs among donors in an Asian-associated ancestry cluster than the approximately 700-donor mean. According to a later analysis, parvovirus B19, influenza, CMV and Epstein-Barr virus appeared linked to several top co-occurrence clusters. When HLA alleles, especially DR and DQ, strongly co-occurred, attributing TCR associations to individual alleles was difficult. Correlated functional status among segregating V segments might be attributable to linkage disequilibrium, but an unknown experimental factor could not be ruled out. Because counts were too low, seventeen rarely observed V segments, including chromosome 9 orphons, were left out of the earlier analysis of 587 of the donors. The sequencing pipeline was judged likely to have produced a cluster of highly shared sequence variants as a technical artifact. An earlier analysis of some 590 of the donors showed that most TCR beta V segments appeared in productive rearrangements either about 90% or about 30% of the time, which broadly matched IMGT annotations. The 87-base-pair reads could not distinguish some IMGT-functional V segments, including TRBV6-2 and TRBV6-3, so those segments were excluded. Across donors, most TCR sequences were observed very rarely, whereas some public TCRs were present in many individuals. According to a later analysis, most CMV-associated TCR beta chains appeared to be HLA-restricted, and the HLA associations seemed to be driven largely by CMV exposure. In a later genetic analysis, a missense DCLRE1C variant was associated with V-gene and J-gene trimming of TCR beta chains, and the association was replicated in an independent cohort. Compared with equally common non-associated chains, HLA-associated TCR beta chains in a later analysis were more clonally expanded and had lower generation probabilities. The classifier was reported to diagnose cytomegalovirus status with high specificity and sensitivity in both the original cohort and the validation cohort. For the cohort, immune exposure information was limited to CMV serostatus. At a false discovery rate of 0.05, a later analysis linked about 17,000 TCR beta sequences to specific HLA alleles. A total of some 180 TCR beta chains were listed by the study as associated with cytomegalovirus. Because HLA typing was unavailable for some donors at each locus, only the typed subset was used in association tests. In a later analysis, TCR association rates were found to vary across HLA loci, with the most associated TCRs seen for DRB1 alleles and the fewest for HLA-C alleles. In this cohort, only TCR beta chains were sequenced, and detectable features were limited by the absence of alpha or paired-chain data. Sequencing depth was assumed to be roughly uniform across donors in the presence/absence analyses, though that assumption may not hold. The authors suggested that the approach could potentially be generalized to other disease states and immunological phenotypes. A few of the identified cytomegalovirus-associated TCR beta chains were confirmed in vitro to be specific for cytomegalovirus antigens.

The protocol used for the library was the immunoSEQ multiplex PCR assay. For the multiplex PCR, a mixture combining 60 forward primers for TCR Vbeta segments and 13 reverse primers for TCR Jbeta segments was used. The CDR3 region of rearranged TCR beta genes was amplified from genomic DNA by a multiplex PCR assay. The amplified TCR beta libraries were sequenced on the Illumina HiSeq System as 87-base-pair reads. Turning to the authors' computational methods: In a later analysis, some 80 million unique TCR beta chains were counted across the approximately 620 repertoires, and roughly 11 million of these chains were shared by at least two donors. Raw reads were error-corrected and collapsed into unique sequences by a nearest-neighbor algorithm in which closely related sequences were merged to remove PCR and sequencing errors. V, D and J gene segments were assigned by aligning CDR3 sequences to IMGT reference sequences. For a sequence to be retained, at least a six-nucleotide match to both a V gene segment and a J gene segment was required. A rearrangement counted as productive if the CDR3 had no stop codons and remained in frame with V and J, and every other rearrangement counted as non-productive. CDR3 was defined by IMGT convention, running from the second conserved V-encoded cysteine to the conserved J-encoded phenylalanine. The earlier analysis of about 500 of the donors excluded sequences that lacked an unambiguous match to a single V gene segment. In an earlier analysis of 450 to 700 of the donors, V segments were called functional above 56.7% productive rearrangements and were called segregating when the between-donor standard deviation exceeded 5%. A statistical classification framework was developed to diagnose cytomegalovirus status using the catalog of TCR beta chain sequences. In a later analysis, TCR nucleotide sequences were compared against IMGT/GENE-DB human TR gene sequences so that V and J genes could be assigned. In a later analysis, CDR3 sequences and most-parsimonious VDJ recombination scenarios were assigned using the TCRdist pipeline. A later analysis defined each TCR beta chain by its CDR3 amino acid sequence plus V-gene family, and excluded reads lacking a unique V-gene family. In a later analysis, around 650 highly shared, low-generation-probability nucleotide sequences were removed to address suspected cross-contamination and a sequencing artifact. A later analysis calculated a clonal expansion index for each public chain from normalized within-repertoire ranks of inferred template counts. A later analysis computed generation probabilities with a VDJ recombination model fitted to out-of-frame rearrangements, and checked the results against IGoR. In a later analysis, hypergeometric tests were used to score TCR-TCR, TCR-HLA and TCR-CMV co-occurrence, with a repertoire-size bias correction applied to TCR pairs. In a later analysis, false discovery rates were estimated by permuting HLA or CMV assignments 20 times. In a later analysis, co-occurring TCRs were grouped using DBSCAN, and TCRdist sequence similarity was added for clustering within HLA-allele-positive subsets. Repertoires with fewer than 30,000 or more than 120,000 public chains, plus five repertoires with anomalous nucleotide sharing, were excluded from co-occurrence clustering. TCRdb carries this immuneACCESS record with in-frame sequences only. Its versions omit some clonotypes, under half of them owing to an unresolved V gene in the studies checked, with the rest unexplained. V, J and clone size were drawn from that table, and D and trimming were deduced from the DNA. The sample table lists approximately 160,000 clones, 75% of them with a count of one. Jointly, the top ten make up around 4.7% of the sample.

About this clone: No antigen is known for it. No much larger clone is present one base from it, and per-base qualities are unavailable.

The cohort consisted of hundreds of healthy bone marrow donors. All cohort members were sampled while nominally healthy, although unrecorded immune exposures were likely present. The donor was CMV seronegative and belonged to the group of 352 seronegative cohort members. A peripheral blood sample was provided by each donor, and peripheral blood mononuclear cells were used for TCR beta sequencing. The Qiagen DNeasy Blood Extraction Kit was used to extract genomic DNA from the blood cell samples. V trim: 8 bases; J trim: 4 bases; unmatched bases: 9. CDR1 and CDR2, per the germline V gene (reference sequence), are GTSNPN and SVGIG. The CDR3 runs 14 amino acids, cysteine and phenylalanine included. Just the 42-base CDR3 DNA is kept, in frame starting at base 1.

The specimen was PBMCs. The V gene is TRBV30 and the J gene is TRBJ2-1; the central 9 bases match TRBD2. This receptor was taken from a male donor in good health and CMV-seronegative. The CDR3 protein is CAGSSGTKYNEQFF. The sequenced DNA is TGTGCCGGATCTAGCGGGACGAAGTACAATGAGCAGTTCTTC.